This T cell receptor (beta chain) was identified in a study of cytomegalovirus exposure and HLA in healthy donors (dated by TCRdb to about 2017). With respect to the entire study: According to an earlier analysis of 587 of the donors, some 170 million T cells yielded roughly 110 million unique TCR beta sequences and approximately 300 Gb of sequence data. Around 320 gigabases of sequencing data and approximately 84 million unique TCR sequences were included in an early release covering about 700 HLA-typed donors. Of the roughly 420 genotyped donors, 65% to 90% were placed in the genetic ancestry cluster associated with self-reported Caucasian donors. The study aimed to test whether signatures of past pathogen exposure could be identified by cataloging public T cell receptors. The T cell repertoires of 666 subjects were profiled by immunosequencing and related to cytomegalovirus serostatus. Besides the first cohort of some 670 subjects, a separate validation cohort made up of roughly 120 different subjects was used. To predict cytomegalovirus infection status, the study brought together high-throughput TCR immunosequencing, statistical association of individual TCRs with disease status, and machine learning. To study patterns of TCR occurrence, a later analysis re-analyzed previously published TCR beta repertoires from 600 to 750 donors and added high-resolution HLA genotyping. The later analysis used no new phenotypic data to find candidate immune exposures, relying instead on TCR beta sequences and their occurrence across donors. An earlier analysis of some 600 of the donors applied high-throughput TCR beta sequencing to assess whether each TCR beta V gene segment acted as functional or pseudogenic. Donor age, sex, ethnicity and CMV serostatus were compiled alongside the repertoire data. Genome-wide SNP genotypes for about 55% of the 666 donors were used in a later genetic analysis, which treated that subset as a discovery cohort. Every discovery cohort repertoire had been produced on one sequencing platform. HLA typing included class I and class II loci at four-digit resolution. Typing coverage differed by locus: A, B, C, DRB1 and DQB1 were typed in roughly 629-630 donors, DQA1 in 500 to 550, DPA1 in around 600, and DPB1 in around 490. Roughly five DR-DQ haplotypes were handled as single units for association and clustering because linkage in the cohort was strong. Among under 450 genotyped donors of the cohort, an average of about 240,000 unique TCR beta nucleotide sequences were sequenced per donor, roughly a sixth of them non-productive. Overall study outcomes, separate from this receptor: In a later genetic analysis, fewer N-insertions in productive TCRs were reported among donors in an Asian-associated ancestry cluster than the approximately 670-donor mean. An association between a missense DCLRE1C variant and V-gene and J-gene trimming of TCR beta chains was found in a later genetic analysis and replicated in an independent cohort. Roughly uniform sequencing depth across donors was assumed in presence/absence analyses, although this assumption may not hold. In a later analysis, HLA-associated TCR beta chains showed more clonal expansion and lower generation probabilities than non-associated chains that were equally common. While some public TCRs were present in many individuals, most TCR sequences turned up only very rarely across donors. Linkage disequilibrium might explain the correlated functional status among segregating V segments, but an unknown experimental factor could not be excluded. Cytomegalovirus status was reported to be diagnosed by the classifier with high specificity and sensitivity in both the original and validation cohorts. CMV serostatus was the only immune exposure information available for the cohort. It was suggested by the authors that the approach could potentially be generalized to other disease states and immunological phenotypes. In vitro tests confirmed that three of the cytomegalovirus-associated TCR beta chains recognize cytomegalovirus antigens. According to a later analysis, most CMV-associated TCR beta chains appeared to be HLA-restricted, and the HLA associations seemed to be driven largely by CMV exposure. In this cohort, only TCR beta chains were sequenced, and detectable features were limited by the absence of alpha or paired-chain data. Some IMGT-functional V segments, including TRBV6-2 and TRBV6-3, could not be told apart with the 87-base-pair reads, so those segments were excluded. A further reported finding was that TCR beta sequences accurately predicted the HLA-A and HLA-B alleles for most subjects in the first cohort. Because counts were too low, roughly 16 rarely observed V segments, including chromosome 9 orphons, were excluded from the earlier analysis of around 640 of the donors. In an earlier analysis of 587 of the donors, most TCR beta V segments appeared in productive rearrangements about 90% or about 30% of the time, broadly matching IMGT annotations. Assigning TCR associations to individual alleles was difficult when HLA alleles, especially DR and DQ, strongly co-occurred. A total of fewer than 200 TCR beta chains were listed by the study as associated with cytomegalovirus. According to a later analysis, parvovirus B19, influenza, CMV and Epstein-Barr virus appeared linked to several top co-occurrence clusters. At a false discovery rate of 0.05, a later analysis linked 16,951 TCR beta sequences to specific HLA alleles. Because HLA typing was missing for some donors at each locus, association tests included only the typed subset. The sequencing pipeline was judged likely to have produced a cluster of highly shared sequence variants as a technical artifact. A later analysis found that TCR association rates varied across HLA loci, with DRB1 alleles showing the most associated TCRs and HLA-C alleles the fewest.

The cohort comprised several hundred healthy bone marrow donors. At the time of sampling, every cohort member was nominally healthy, though immune exposures that went unrecorded were likely present. The donor was CMV seropositive and was included in the group of 270 or so seropositive cohort members. Every donor gave a peripheral blood sample, and the peripheral blood mononuclear cells from that sample were used for TCR beta sequencing. The Qiagen DNeasy Blood Extraction Kit was used to extract genomic DNA from the blood cell samples. As concerns this clone: Its antigen is not yet known. No qualities accompany the bases; no much larger clone lies one base away. The identical CDR3 is also encoded by other nucleotide sequences in the sample.

The library was obtained by the immunoSEQ multiplex PCR assay. For the multiplex PCR, a mixture combining 60 forward primers for TCR Vbeta segments and 13 reverse primers for TCR Jbeta segments was used. The CDR3 region of rearranged TCR beta genes was amplified from genomic DNA by a multiplex PCR assay. The Illumina HiSeq System was used to sequence the amplified TCR beta libraries as 87-base-pair reads. The study's own analysis went as follows. A later analysis counted about 80 million unique TCR beta chains across the 666 repertoires, and around 9.9 million of these chains were shared by at least two donors. To remove PCR and sequencing errors, raw reads were error-corrected and collapsed into unique sequences using a nearest-neighbor algorithm that merged closely related sequences. CDR3 sequences were aligned to IMGT reference sequences to assign V, D and J gene segments. Each retained sequence needed at least a six-nucleotide match to both a V gene segment and a J gene segment. Rearrangements were called productive when the CDR3 lacked stop codons and stayed in frame with V and J; all others were non-productive. CDR3 was defined according to IMGT convention as the region running from the second conserved V-encoded cysteine to the conserved J-encoded phenylalanine. Sequences without an unambiguous match to a single V gene segment were excluded from the earlier analysis of almost 600 of the donors. In an earlier analysis of almost 600 of the donors, a V segment was called functional when productive rearrangements were above 56.7%, and segregating when the standard deviation between donors exceeded 5%. A statistical classification framework was built for diagnosing cytomegalovirus status from the catalog of TCR beta chain sequences. In a later analysis, V and J genes were assigned by comparing TCR nucleotide sequences against IMGT/GENE-DB human TR gene sequences. A later analysis assigned CDR3 sequences and most-parsimonious VDJ recombination scenarios with the TCRdist pipeline. In a later analysis, each TCR beta chain was defined by its CDR3 amino acid sequence together with its V-gene family, and reads lacking a unique V-gene family were excluded. To address suspected cross-contamination and a sequencing artifact, a later analysis removed roughly 640 highly shared, low-generation-probability nucleotide sequences. In a later analysis, a clonal expansion index for each public chain was calculated from normalized within-repertoire ranks of inferred template counts. In a later analysis, generation probabilities were computed using a VDJ recombination model fitted to out-of-frame rearrangements, and the results were checked against IGoR. A later analysis scored TCR-TCR, TCR-HLA and TCR-CMV co-occurrence with hypergeometric tests, applying a repertoire-size bias correction to TCR pairs. In a later analysis, false discovery rates were estimated by permuting HLA or CMV assignments 20 times. In a later analysis, co-occurring TCRs were grouped using DBSCAN, with TCRdist sequence similarity added in when clustering inside HLA-allele-positive subsets. For co-occurrence clustering, repertoires with fewer than 30,000 or more than 120,000 public chains were excluded, along with a handful of repertoires with anomalous nucleotide sharing. Sourced from immuneACCESS, this table was stored by TCRdb with only in-frame sequences that have V and J called. A share of the clones is absent; for the studies checked, an unresolved V gene accounts for under half, and the remainder has no known explanation. Clonal size and the V and J genes are those of that table, whereas D and trimming came from the DNA. Counted in this sample were about 150,000 clones; roughly 9.6% of them appeared once. The ten largest clones capture approximately 7.5% of the sample.

V is reduced by 4 bases and J by 3 bases, leaving a spacing of 10 bases between them. CDR1 and CDR2, per the germline V gene, are MNHNS and SASEGT. The CDR3 starts with the cysteine, ends with the phenylalanine, and has 13 residues. This entry keeps only the CDR3 DNA: 39 bases, framed from base 1. The receptor was isolated from a woman aged 40 to 50 in good health and CMV-seropositive. Material: PBMCs. The chain is encoded by TRBV6-1 joined to TRBJ2-7; the D gene is unclear. CDR3 loop: CASSAGFSYEQYF. The nucleotides read TGTGCCAGCAGTGCGGGTTTTAGCTACGAGCAGTACTTC.